A selection of T cell receptor beta chains follows, all from one sample in a study of OX40 agonist ivuxolimab in advanced cancers. Clones were sequenced by immunoSEQ multiplex PCR, and TCRdb holds only the in-frame ones, with some missing. This sample carries about 66,000 clones, about 84% of them seen once, and the ten largest clones take 0.55% to 0.85%. Here the sequenced sample was CD4+ or CD8+ T cells sorted from blood, taken in a trial of the OX40 agonist ivuxolimab. Receptor source: an adult with an advanced solid tumor such as melanoma, head and neck, liver or kidney cancer. The CDR3 runs from the conserved cysteine through the conserved F or W. Each record gives: D gene, V gene, clone size, J gene, CDR3 protein, CDR3 DNA. A D gene is named only where the DNA matches it firmly. The size of a clone is reported for some rows only, either as once, few or many, or as a class for expanded clones.

d_gene: -
v_gene: TRBV5-1
abundance: -
j_gene: TRBJ1-1
CDR3aa: CASSLAFSGSGAEAFF
CDR3nt: TGCGCCAGCAGCTTGGCCTTTTCAGGGTCTGGGGCTGAAGCTTTCTTT

d_gene: -
v_gene: TRBV18
abundance: -
j_gene: TRBJ2-5
CDR3aa: CASSPSPETQYF
CDR3nt: TGTGCCAGCTCACCATCTCCGGAGACCCAGTACTTC

d_gene: -
v_gene: TRBV11-2
abundance: -
j_gene: TRBJ2-3
CDR3aa: CASSPRVGDTQYF
CDR3nt: TGTGCCAGCAGCCCCAGGGTTGGGGATACGCAGTATTTT

d_gene: -
v_gene: TRBV5-6
abundance: few
j_gene: TRBJ1-1
CDR3aa: CASSSIGGGDNMNTEAFF
CDR3nt: TGTGCCAGCAGTTCCATTGGCGGGGGCGACAATATGAACACTGAAGCTTTCTTT

d_gene: -
v_gene: TRBV5-1
abundance: -
j_gene: TRBJ1-6
CDR3aa: CASSATGTDSPLHF
CDR3nt: TGCGCCAGCAGCGCCACAGGAACGGATTCACCCCTCCACTTT

d_gene: TRBD1
v_gene: TRBV10-3
abundance: -
j_gene: TRBJ1-6
CDR3aa: CAISMTGGNSPLHF
CDR3nt: TGTGCCATCAGCATGACAGGGGGGAATTCACCCCTCCACTTT

d_gene: -
v_gene: TRBV15
abundance: -
j_gene: TRBJ2-5
CDR3aa: CATSGLLGGVETQYF
CDR3nt: TGTGCCACCAGCGGCCTACTAGGCGGGGTAGAGACCCAGTACTTC

d_gene: TRBD1
v_gene: TRBV2
abundance: -
j_gene: TRBJ1-2
CDR3aa: CASSAQGSYGYTF
CDR3nt: TGTGCCAGCAGTGCACAGGGGTCCTATGGCTACACCTTC

d_gene: TRBD1
v_gene: TRBV5-5
abundance: -
j_gene: TRBJ1-3
CDR3aa: CASSLQGAGNTIYF
CDR3nt: TGTGCCAGCAGCCTACAGGGGGCAGGAAACACCATATATTTT

d_gene: -
v_gene: TRBV11-2
abundance: -
j_gene: TRBJ2-3
CDR3aa: CASSLSWLNTDTQYF
CDR3nt: TGTGCCAGCAGCTTATCCTGGCTCAACACAGATACGCAGTATTTT

d_gene: -
v_gene: TRBV4-3
abundance: -
j_gene: TRBJ1-5
CDR3aa: CASSPPSSAAVSNQPQHF
CDR3nt: TGCGCCAGCAGCCCCCCATCCTCGGCAGCCGTTAGCAATCAGCCCCAGCATTTT